The 26 T cell receptor beta chains listed next were all sequenced from one sample in a study of beta chain features in type 1 diabetes. What was sequenced were expressed TCRB transcripts, since all of the isolated RNA had been reverse transcribed. Generated by immunoSEQ multiplex PCR, the TCRdb table keeps only in-frame clones and is missing some. The sample yields hundreds of thousands of clones, 15% to 19% seen once. Material: naive CD4+ T cells from blood. These receptors were obtained from a young man in good health.

V gene TRBV28 combines with J gene TRBJ2-1; D might be TRBD1 (6 bases). Germline assignment: CDR1 MDHEN and CDR2 SYDVKM. This CDR3 comprises 14 residues. The V and J ends lost 7 bases and 4 bases respectively, with 14 bases between them. The CDR3 spells CASIMGASYNEQFF. The CDR3 bases are TGTGCCAGCATCATGGGGGCTTCATACAATGAGCAGTTCTTC. Full variable domain (missing parts from reference TRBV28 and TRBJ2-1): DVKVTQSSRYLVKRTGEKVFLECVQDMDHENMFWYRQDPGLGLRLIYFSYDVKMKEKGDIPEGYSVSREKKERFSLILESASTNQTSMYLCASIMGASYNEQFFGPGTRLTVL.

The rearrangement joins TRBV28 to TRBJ1-2; no definite D call. Looked up from germline, CDR1 is MDHEN and CDR2 is SYDVKM. CDR3 length equals 12 residues. Trimming left V 10 bases short and J 4 bases short, with 13 bases between. The CDR3 DNA follows: TGTGCCACCGAACAAGCTTCCTATGGCTACACCTTC. Translated: CATEQASYGYTF.

This clone has more than one count but fewer than ten. The chain has TRBV9 and TRBJ1-2, with a possible D match to TRBD1 (5 bases). Germline loops: CDR1 SGDLS, CDR2 YYNGEE. There are 18 residues in the CDR3. Trimming removed 4 bases from V and 2 bases from J, with 24 bases in between. CDR3 amino acids: CASSFPTDPSNLNYGYTF. CDR3 nucleotide sequence: TGTGCCAGCAGCTTCCCGACAGATCCAAGTAATTTGAACTATGGCTACACCTTC.

This clone was picked up many times. This chain connects TRBV21-1 to TRBJ2-7; TRBD1, the D gene given by the table, was not confirmed from the DNA. TRBV21-1 is designated a pseudogene. The CDR3 is 12 residues long. The CDR3 bases are TGTGCCGTCAGGGACAGTCCCTACGAGCAGTACTTC. Translating it yields CAVRDSPYEQYF.

This clone was detected ten times or more. This chain's CDR3 is CASSQDFIPNTGELFF. Here the CDR3 DNA reads TGCGCCAGCAGCCAAGATTTCATCCCCAACACCGGGGAGCTGTTTTTT. The rearrangement links TRBV4-3 to TRBJ2-2, with D hard to call. Germline V gene sequence: CDR1 LGHNA, CDR2 YSLEER. There are 16 residues in the CDR3. The V end was cut by 0 bases, the J end by 2 bases, with 10 bases between.

The chain has TRBV5-1 and TRBJ1-2; D possibly corresponds to TRBD1 (5 bases). With 0 bases removed from V and 4 bases from J, the gap between germline ends came to 10 bases. CDR3 length: 14 residues. The V gene's germline CDR1 is SGHRS and CDR2 YFSETQ. The CDR3 DNA is TGCGCCAGCAGCTTGGACCAGGGTAGCTATGGCTACACCTTC. Its protein product is CASSLDQGSYGYTF.

There are a few counts of this clone. This chain uses TRBV7-9 with TRBJ1-4; 7 bases fit TRBD1. CDR1 is SEHNR and CDR2 is FQNEAQ in the germline V gene (reference sequence). The CDR3 contains 12 residues. V shed 11 bases and J 7 bases; nucleotides not matched to a gene: 7. As DNA, the CDR3 is TGTGCCTTGGAGGGGGCGCGTGAAAAACTGTTTTTT. Protein sequence: CALEGAREKLFF.

The table lists this clone with a few counts. This rearrangement joins TRBV9 to TRBJ2-1; D is ambiguous. V was trimmed by 0 bases and J by 6 bases, leaving 7 bases between them. The V gene's germline CDR1 is SGDLS and CDR2 YYNGEE. This CDR3 is 13 amino acids long. The CDR3 sequence: CASSVGARNEQFF. For the CDR3, the DNA is TGTGCCAGCAGCGTAGGGGCACGCAATGAGCAGTTCTTC.

The CDR3, as DNA: TGTGCCAGCAGTTACCGAGGACAGGATCAGCCCCAGCATTTT. Amino acids: CASSYRGQDQPQHF. This sequence joins TRBV6-6 and TRBJ1-5; 7 bases agree with TRBD1. The CDR3 length is 14 residues. Germline V gene data show CDR1 as MNHNY and CDR2 as SVGAGI (reference sequence). The V and J ends lost 2 bases and 5 bases, in that order; junction bases with no gene match: 3.

The chain combines TRBV7-9 with TRBJ2-7; possibly TRBD1 for D (5 bases). Germline V gene data show CDR1 as SEHNR and CDR2 as FQNEAQ (reference sequence). The ends were cut back, 6 bases at V and 3 bases at J, with 9 bases in the middle. The CDR3 runs to 12 residues. The CDR3 region is CASRTDNYEQYF. The CDR3 DNA reads as TGTGCCAGCAGAACGGACAACTACGAGCAGTACTTC.

The sample holds a few counts of this clone. DNA of the CDR3: TGTGCCAGCAGTGTAACCGTACTCAGGGGGTCCCTCACAGATACGCAGTATTTT. Translating gives CASSVTVLRGSLTDTQYF. V is TRBV28 and J is TRBJ2-3; 7 bases line up with TRBD1. The CDR3 extends over 18 amino acids. The germline gives CDR1 MDHEN, CDR2 SYDVKM. J was trimmed by 2 bases and V by 5 bases; bases with no gene match: 16.

This chain connects TRBV7-2 to TRBJ2-7; D is perhaps TRBD1 (5 bases). V was cut by 6 bases and J by 1 base, with 16 bases left in between. The CDR3 has 15 amino acids. Germline CDR1 is SGHTA and CDR2 is FQGNSA. The DNA of the CDR3 is TGTGCCAGCAGACAGGTGTTAGATGGATCCTACGAGCAGTACTTC. The encoded protein is CASRQVLDGSYEQYF.

This clone showed up just a few times. The chain couples TRBV2 to TRBJ2-3; D might be TRBD1 (6 bases). Trimming pared 4 bases from V and 0 bases from J, leaving 14 bases between. The germline V gene encodes CDR1 SNHLY and CDR2 FYNNEI. CDR3 length: 16 residues. The CDR3 spells CASSARDTTSTDTQYF. CDR3 coding DNA: TGTGCCAGCAGTGCAAGGGACACCACTAGCACAGATACGCAGTATTTT.

This clone was counted a few times. This sequence joins TRBV7-2 and TRBJ2-3; 7 nucleotides match TRBD1. Trimming at V came to 5 bases and at J to 0 bases, leaving 8 bases not matched to a gene. From germline, CDR1 is SGHTA and CDR2 FQGNSA. The CDR3 runs to 16 residues. The CDR3 DNA sequence: TGTGCCAGCAGCCTCGGACAGGCCTCTAGCACAGATACGCAGTATTTT. It specifies CASSLGQASSTDTQYF. The whole variable domain, filled in from reference TRBV7-2 and TRBJ2-3, reads GAGVSQSPSNKVTEKGKDVELRCDPISGHTALYWYRQSLGQGLEFLIYFQGNSAPDKSGLPSDRFSAERTGGSVSTLTIQRTQQEDSAVYLCASSLGQASSTDTQYFGPGTRLTVL.

The chain carries TRBV7-9 and TRBJ2-7; 7 nucleotides match TRBD1. Germline V gene sequence: CDR1 SEHNR, CDR2 FQNEAQ (reference sequence). V dropped 7 bases and J dropped 3; count of bases not matched to a gene: 15. There are 16 residues in the CDR3. The CDR3 sequence is CASTMSRSDRSYEQYF. The CDR3 nucleotides are TGTGCCAGCACCATGTCCCGGTCGGACAGGAGCTACGAGCAGTACTTC.

This chain links TRBV28 with TRBJ1-5, with 10 bases aligning to TRBD1. The V and J ends lost 4 bases and 6 bases, in that order; junction bases with no gene match: 6. Per germline, CDR1 MDHEN and CDR2 SYDVKM. The CDR3 totals 15 residues. The CDR3 loop is CASSSPGTGAQPQHF. Here the CDR3 DNA reads TGTGCCAGCAGTTCCCCCGGGACAGGGGCTCAGCCCCAGCATTTT. The variable domain in full, completed from reference TRBV28 and TRBJ1-5, reads DVKVTQSSRYLVKRTGEKVFLECVQDMDHENMFWYRQDPGLGLRLIYFSYDVKMKEKGDIPEGYSVSREKKERFSLILESASTNQTSMYLCASSSPGTGAQPQHFGDGTRLSIL.

Notes on this clone: The sample has other DNA sequences that encode this CDR3 too. The chain is built from TRBV7-6 and TRBJ1-2; 7 bases map to TRBD1. The CDR3 consists of 15 residues. After removal of 1 base from V and 0 bases from J, the junction contained 2 bases not matched to a gene. Germline CDR1 reads SGHVS; CDR2 reads FNYEAQ. CDR3 nucleotide sequence: TGTGCCAGCAGCTTAGGGACAGGAGCTAACTATGGCTACACCTTC. Its protein is CASSLGTGANYGYTF.

The chain uses TRBV6-5 and TRBJ2-7; 9 bases line up with TRBD1. V lost 6 bases and J lost 5; bases outside the gene matches: 11. The CDR3 is 15 residues long. Germline V gene data show CDR1 as MNHEY and CDR2 as SVGAGI. The DNA for the CDR3 is TGTGCCAGCAGCCCCCCCGGGACAGGGCGCGACGAGCAGTACTTC. Amino acids: CASSPPGTGRDEQYF.

The chain employs TRBV4-1 and TRBJ2-7; 10 bases are a match to TRBD1. The germline V gene encodes CDR1 MGHRA and CDR2 YSYEKL. After removal of 3 bases from V and 1 base from J, the junction contained 9 bases not matched to a gene. This CDR3 is 17 amino acids long. The CDR3 region has the DNA TGCGCCAGCAGCCACAATAGACAGGGGGCGCGTTCCTACGAGCAGTACTTC. This encodes CASSHNRQGARSYEQYF.

This clone turned up a few times. The genes are TRBV7-2 and TRBJ2-7; D is unclear. This CDR3 is built from 15 residues. With 0 bases removed from V and 4 bases from J, the gap between germline ends came to 13 bases. Germline V gives CDR1 SGHTA, CDR2 FQGNSA. CDR3 protein: CASSLALGYGYEQYF. CDR3 sequence (DNA): TGTGCCAGCAGCTTAGCGCTCGGCTATGGATACGAGCAGTACTTC.

The chain employs TRBV2 and TRBJ2-5; 7 bases match TRBD1. CDR1 SNHLY and CDR2 FYNNEI come from the germline V gene. The J segment lost 2 bases and the V segment lost 6 bases, leaving 6 bases of the junction unmatched. This CDR3 has 14 amino acids. The CDR3 DNA follows: TGTGCCAGCAGGACGTTCAGGGGGCAAGAGACCCAGTACTTC. Residues: CASRTFRGQETQYF.

The chain links TRBV9 to TRBJ2-2; tentative D call: TRBD1 (6 bases). From germline, CDR1 is SGDLS and CDR2 YYNGEE. The CDR3 is 16 residues long. V lost 0 bases, J lost 1 base, and 10 bases lay in between. CDR3 residues: CASSVEETGNTGELFF. Here the CDR3 DNA reads TGTGCCAGCAGCGTAGAAGAGACAGGGAACACCGGGGAGCTGTTTTTT.

The chain links TRBV5-4 to TRBJ2-3; TRBD1 matches at 9 bases. V dropped 4 bases and J dropped 5; count of bases not matched to a gene: 5. Germline V lookup: CDR1 SGHNT, CDR2 YYREEE (reference sequence). CDR3 length: 14 amino acids. CDR3 nucleotide sequence: TGTGCCAGCAGCCGGACAGGGGCGGTAGATACGCAGTATTTT. It translates to CASSRTGAVDTQYF.

The CDR3 spells CASSPTGPSVTEAFF. In nucleotides, the CDR3 is TGTGCCAGCAGCCCCACGGGACCCAGTGTGACTGAAGCTTTCTTT. The chain has TRBV7-3 and TRBJ1-1; possible D gene TRBD1, 5 bases. The CDR3 runs 15 residues. V lost 5 bases and J 5 bases, leaving 18 bases between the germline ends. The germline gives CDR1 SGHTA, CDR2 FQGTGA.

The rearrangement joins TRBV5-4 to TRBJ1-2; 9 nucleotides match TRBD1. J gave up 5 bases and V 2 bases, and 7 bases lay outside the gene matches. The CDR3 contains 15 residues. Looked up from germline, CDR1 is SGHNT and CDR2 is YYREEE (reference sequence). The CDR3 DNA is TGTGCCAGCAGCTTACAGGGGGCGCGTAGTTATGGCTACACCTTC. This gives the protein CASSLQGARSYGYTF.

A few counts support this clone. This sequence joins TRBV5-6 and TRBJ1-3; no reliable D call. Looked up from germline, CDR1 is SGHDT and CDR2 is YYEEEE. The CDR3 is 17 amino acids. Trimming stripped 3 bases from V and 1 base from J, with 17 bases between. The CDR3: CASSSESRQSSGNTIYF. DNA of the CDR3: TGTGCCAGCAGCTCTGAGTCCCGGCAATCGTCTGGAAACACCATATATTTT.